A selection of T cell receptor beta chains follows, all from one sample in a study of CD8+CD57+ T cells in acquired aplastic anemia. TCRdb called the reads again in MiXCR, with one record for every CDR3 protein. Of 250,000 to 350,000 distinct CDR3 sequences in the sample, about 50% were seen once. The sample consisted of sorted CD4+, CD8+, or CD8+CD57+ T cells (not recorded which) from PBMCs. These receptor sequences come from a human donor with aplastic anemia. The CDR3 runs from the conserved cysteine through the conserved F or W. Each record gives: J gene, clone size, V gene, D gene, CDR3 protein, CDR3 DNA. D genes are given only for firm matches. Where a row states a size, it is once, few, many or the class of an expanded clone; other rows omit it.

TRBJ1-3 . TRBV5-1 TRBD1 CASSLGTGEAGSTIYF TGCGCCAGCAGCTTGGGGACAGGGGAAGCAGGAAGCACCATATATTTT
TRBJ1-5 . TRBV24-1 . CATSSGGSSSAVQPQHF TGTGCCACCAGTTCTGGGGGGTCCAGCTCTGCGGTTCAGCCCCAGCATTTT
TRBJ2-5 . TRBV7-9 TRBD2 CASSLTSGGSQETQYF TGTGCCAGCAGCTTGACTAGCGGGGGGTCCCAAGAGACCCAGTACTTC
TRBJ2-5 . TRBV7-9 TRBD2 CASTTGTSGRARETQYF TGTGCCAGCACCACCGGGACTAGCGGGAGGGCCAGGGAGACCCAGTACTTC
TRBJ1-1 many TRBV6-1 . CASTLKQGDTEAFF TGTGCCAGCACCCTGAAGCAGGGAGACACTGAAGCTTTCTTT
TRBJ2-5 . TRBV20-1 TRBD2 CSAPGGLAGARLWTQYF TGCAGTGCCCCGGGGGGACTAGCGGGGGCCAGACTGTGGACCCAGTACTTC
TRBJ1-5 . TRBV24-1 . CATSSFDSRYNQPQHF TGTGCCACCAGTAGCTTCGACAGCAGATACAATCAGCCCCAGCATTTT
TRBJ1-2 many TRBV29-1 . CSVQYNYGYTF TGCAGCGTTCAATATAACTATGGCTACACCTTC
TRBJ1-5 once TRBV12-3/TRBV12-4 . CASSFRGQPQHF TGTGCCAGCAGTTTTAGGGGTCAGCCCCAGCATTTT
TRBJ2-5 . TRBV15 TRBD2 CATSNGRAGPQETQYF TGTGCCACCAGCAATGGGAGGGCGGGTCCCCAAGAGACCCAGTACTTC
TRBJ2-1 . TRBV24-1 . CATSEPTGRNEQFF TGTGCCACCAGTGAGCCTACAGGGCGGAATGAGCAGTTCTTC
TRBJ2-7 . TRBV7-6 TRBD1 CASSLGSGQGNGEQYF TGTGCCAGCAGCCTTGGTTCAGGACAGGGAAATGGCGAGCAGTACTTC
TRBJ1-1 once TRBV20-1 . CSAPARLMNTEAFF TGCAGTGCTCCGGCCAGGCTAATGAACACTGAAGCTTTCTTT
TRBJ2-1 . TRBV24-1 TRBD1 CATSDPGTGAYNEQFF TGTGCCACCAGTGACCCAGGGACAGGGGCCTACAATGAGCAGTTCTTC
TRBJ2-7 . TRBV7-9 . CASSLDDGNNEQYF TGTGCCAGCAGCTTAGACGACGGAAACAATGAGCAGTACTTC
TRBJ1-5 . TRBV2 . CTSGTGLNNQPQHF TGTACCAGCGGTACAGGATTGAACAATCAGCCCCAGCATTTT
TRBJ1-3 many TRBV24-1 . CAASDRGLTDRFSGNTIYF TGTGCCGCCAGTGATAGGGGCCTAACAGATAGATTCTCTGGAAACACCATATATTTT
TRBJ2-2 . TRBV10-3 . CASNRAGASTGELFF TGTGCCAGTAATAGGGCAGGAGCGAGCACCGGGGAGCTGTTTTTT
TRBJ2-7 few TRBV10-1 TRBD1 CASSSTGGSEQYF TGCGCCAGCAGTTCTACAGGGGGAAGCGAGCAGTACTTC
TRBJ2-7 . TRBV20-1 . CSAEDTYEQYF TGCAGTGCGGAGGATACCTACGAGCAGTACTTC
TRBJ2-6 . TRBV7-2 . CASGRAISGANVLTF TGTGCCAGCGGACGTGCCATCTCTGGGGCCAACGTCCTGACTTTC
TRBJ2-1 many TRBV5-1 . CASSNDGAIYNEQFF TGCGCCAGCAGCAATGACGGGGCCATTTACAATGAGCAGTTCTTC
TRBJ2-2 . TRBV15 . CATSRRTGGELLF TGTGCCACCAGCAGGCGGACAGGCGGGGAGCTGCTTTTT